Reported below is one T cell receptor beta chain. Its antigen is currently unknown. Profiled with immunoSEQ multiplex PCR; TCRdb holds only in-frame clones, not every one. Of around 440,000 clones listed, over 60% are singletons. These data originate in a study of shared clonotypes between healthy human individuals. General study findings and limits: Sampling was confined to blood; repertoires within tissues likely differ.

CDR3 length equals 14 residues. CDR1 is SGHTA, CDR2 FQGNSA, per germline. Losses at the gene ends were 1 base for V and 2 bases for J; bases not matched to a gene: 2. Nashville, Tennessee was home to all donors, each a Caucasian adult. With unsorted samples, genomic DNA was obtained from tens of millions of PBMCs. The TCR was taken from a woman aged 40 to 49 in good health. Some clones in this sample may be carry-over from other donors' samples. The chain links TRBV7-2 to TRBJ2-7, with TRBD2 identical over 7 bases. Input material: PBMCs. The chain's CDR3 is CASSLGGRAYEQYF. The CDR3 DNA follows: TGTGCCAGCAGCTTAGGAGGGAGGGCCTACGAGCAGTACTTC.